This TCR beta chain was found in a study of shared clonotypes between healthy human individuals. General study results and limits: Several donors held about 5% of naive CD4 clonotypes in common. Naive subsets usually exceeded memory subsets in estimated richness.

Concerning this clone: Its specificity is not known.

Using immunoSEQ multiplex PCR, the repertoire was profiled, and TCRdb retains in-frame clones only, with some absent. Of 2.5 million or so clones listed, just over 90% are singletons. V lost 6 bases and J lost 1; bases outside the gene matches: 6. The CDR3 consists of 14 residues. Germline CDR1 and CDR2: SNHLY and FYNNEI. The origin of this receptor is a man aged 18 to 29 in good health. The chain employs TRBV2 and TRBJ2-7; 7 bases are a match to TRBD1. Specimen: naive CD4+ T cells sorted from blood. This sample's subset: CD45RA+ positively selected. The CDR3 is CASRIRDSSYEQYF. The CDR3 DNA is TGTGCCAGCAGGATCCGGGACAGTTCCTACGAGCAGTACTTC. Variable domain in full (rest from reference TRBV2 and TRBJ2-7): EPEVTQTPSHQVTQMGQEVILRCVPISNHLYFYWYRQILGQKVEFLVSFYNNEISEKSEIFDDQFSVERPDGSNFTLKIRSTKLEDSAMYFCASRIRDSSYEQYFGPGTRLTVT.